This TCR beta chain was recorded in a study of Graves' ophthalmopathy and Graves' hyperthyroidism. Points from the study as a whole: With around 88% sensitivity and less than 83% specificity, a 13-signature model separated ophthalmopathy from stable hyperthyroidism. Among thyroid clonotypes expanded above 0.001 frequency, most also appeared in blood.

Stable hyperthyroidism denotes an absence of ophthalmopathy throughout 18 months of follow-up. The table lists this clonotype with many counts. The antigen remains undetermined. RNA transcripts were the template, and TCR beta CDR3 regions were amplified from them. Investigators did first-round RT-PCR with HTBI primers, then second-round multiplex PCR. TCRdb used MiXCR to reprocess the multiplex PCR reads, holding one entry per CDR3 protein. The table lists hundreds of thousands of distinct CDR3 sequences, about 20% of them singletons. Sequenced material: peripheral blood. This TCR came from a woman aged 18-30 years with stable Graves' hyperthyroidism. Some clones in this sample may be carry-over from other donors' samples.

The CDR3, as DNA: TGTGCCAGCAACTATCGGATTGGGGCAGGGGATCAGCCCCAGCATTTT. Protein product: CASNYRIGAGDQPQHF. The chain is built from TRBV11-2 and TRBJ1-5; D may be TRBD1 (6 bases). Trimming removed 7 bases at V and 5 bases at J, with 21 bases between. Per the germline V gene, CDR1 is SGHAT and CDR2 is FQNNGV. The CDR3 has 16 residues.